Following are 24 T cell receptor beta chains from one sample sequenced in a study of T cell responses to AZD1222 COVID-19 vaccine. The assay was immunoSEQ multiplex PCR, and TCRdb's table has in-frame clones only and misses some. Here the sample spans approximately 140,000 clones, 90% being singletons. Material: peripheral blood, obtained on day 0 of AZD1222 vaccination. These receptors all stem from an adult in good health.

The sample holds one count of this clone. The chain carries TRBV12-5 and TRBJ1-1, with TRBD1 matching 8 bases. CDR1 is LGHNT and CDR2 is FRNRAP in the germline V gene. The junction had 17 bases not matched to a gene; V was cut back by 6 bases and J by 5 bases. The CDR3 is 17 amino acids. CDR3 sequence (DNA): TGTGCTAGTGGACCTTACCAGGACAGGGTCGTAGGGACTGAAGCTTTCTTT. It specifies CASGPYQDRVVGTEAFF.

This clone occurred a few times. The V and J genes are TRBV2 and TRBJ2-2; 10 nucleotides match TRBD1. The CDR3 runs 15 residues. Germline CDR1 and CDR2: SNHLY and FYNNEI. Losses at the gene ends were 5 bases for V and 4 bases for J; bases not matched to a gene: 4. CDR3 amino acids: CASSPRTGGTGELFF. As DNA, the CDR3 is TGTGCCAGCAGTCCTCGGACAGGGGGCACCGGGGAGCTGTTTTTT.

The chain employs TRBV12-5 and TRBJ2-1; D is unclear. Germline V gene lookup returns CDR1 LGHNT and CDR2 FRNRAP. V was pared by 0 bases and J by 4 bases, with 7 bases between. This CDR3 comprises 14 residues. The CDR3 DNA sequence: TGTGCTAGTGGTTTGGTTATGGGGTACAATGAGCAGTTCTTC. It specifies CASGLVMGYNEQFF.

The chain couples TRBV4-3 to TRBJ2-1; D not certain. Deletions cut 1 base from V and 7 bases from J, with 11 bases between. The CDR3 is 14 residues long. Germline CDR1 and CDR2: LGHNA and YSLEER. The chain's CDR3 is CASSQAQVVNEQFF. The CDR3, as DNA: TGCGCCAGCAGCCAAGCCCAGGTTGTTAATGAGCAGTTCTTC.

The chain has TRBV27 and TRBJ2-1, with D possibly being TRBD2 (6 bases). The germline V gene has CDR1 MNHEY and CDR2 SMNVEV (reference sequence). The CDR3 is 16 amino acids. V dropped 5 bases and J dropped 3 bases, with 17 bases sitting between them. CDR3 bases: TGTGCCAGCAGTGTCACCGGGACTGACAACTACAATGAGCAGTTCTTC. This translates into CASSVTGTDNYNEQFF.

The J gene is TRBJ2-1, the V gene TRBV15; a weak D match, TRBD2 (6 bases). Per germline, CDR1 LNHNV and CDR2 YYDKDF (reference sequence). Trimming left V 0 bases short and J 6 bases short, with 12 bases between. The CDR3 contains 15 residues. The CDR3 protein is CATSREKLASNEQFF. The CDR3 DNA is TGTGCCACCAGCAGAGAGAAGCTAGCGAGCAATGAGCAGTTCTTC.

The chain recombines TRBV4-2 with TRBJ2-1, with TRBD1 identical over 7 bases. In germline, CDR1 is LGHNA, CDR2 YNFKEQ. The J segment lost 7 bases and the V segment lost 5 bases, leaving 5 bases of the junction unmatched. The CDR3 is 13 residues long. CDR3 sequence: CASSAHRGNEQFF. The CDR3, as DNA: TGTGCCAGCAGCGCCCACAGGGGAAATGAGCAGTTCTTC.

The chain links TRBV11-3 to TRBJ2-5, with 10 bases aligning to TRBD2. After removal of 0 bases from V and 5 bases from J, the junction contained 6 bases not matched to a gene. Looked up from germline, CDR1 is SGHNT and CDR2 is YENEEA. The CDR3 covers 16 residues. The CDR3 spells CASSLEVAGGGETQYF. In DNA, the CDR3 is TGTGCCAGCAGCTTAGAGGTAGCGGGAGGAGGGGAGACCCAGTACTTC.

The J gene is TRBJ1-3, the V gene TRBV12-5; possible D gene TRBD1, 5 bases. V was cut by 0 bases and J by 0 bases, with 18 bases left in between. Per the germline V gene, CDR1 is LGHNT and CDR2 is FRNRAP. The CDR3 has 19 amino acids. The DNA of the CDR3 is TGTGCTAGTGGTTTGGTACTAAGGGTAAAGGGACCCTCTGGAAACACCATATATTTT. This translates into CASGLVLRVKGPSGNTIYF.

This chain links TRBV28 with TRBJ2-3; D call uncertain. CDR1 MDHEN and CDR2 SYDVKM come from the germline V gene. Trimming took off 1 base at V and 5 bases at J, with 4 bases between the two ends. This CDR3 is built from 12 residues. The CDR3 loop is CASSLLVDTQYF. The CDR3 coding sequence is TGTGCCAGCAGTTTATTAGTAGATACGCAGTATTTT.

This sequence joins TRBV21-1 and TRBJ1-5. TRBV21-1 constitutes a pseudogene. The CDR3 contains 18 residues. The DNA of the CDR3 is TGTGCCAGCAGCGAAAACCCTTCCGTCGGAGAGAGCAATCAGCCCCAGCATTTT. It yields the protein CASSENPSVGESNQPQHF.

The V gene is TRBV24-1, the J gene TRBJ2-1, with 13 positions matching TRBD2. The CDR3 runs 17 residues. CDR1 KGHDR and CDR2 SFDVKD come from the germline V gene. The junction had 8 bases not matched to a gene; V was cut back by 4 bases and J by 6 bases. CDR3: CATSEGGLAGARNEQFF. For the CDR3, the DNA is TGTGCCACCAGTGAGGGAGGACTAGCGGGAGCCCGCAATGAGCAGTTCTTC.

The rearrangement links TRBV7-9 to TRBJ2-3; a possible D gene is TRBD2 (5 bases). V lost 4 bases to trimming and J lost 4 bases, with 15 bases between them. The germline gives CDR1 SEHNR, CDR2 FQNEAQ (reference sequence). The CDR3 is 15 amino acids. CDR3 in amino acids: CASSSIGLLPDTQYF. The CDR3 bases are TGTGCCAGCAGCTCCATCGGACTCCTCCCAGATACGCAGTATTTT.

The rearrangement uses TRBV19 and TRBJ2-1; 8 bases are a match to TRBD2. This CDR3 is built from 17 residues. The junction had 14 bases not matched to a gene; V was cut back by 6 bases and J by 4 bases. CDR1 and CDR2 (germline): LNHDA, SQIVND (reference sequence). CDR3 residues: CASRNSLEREPYNEQFF. In DNA, the CDR3 is TGTGCCAGTAGGAACTCCCTGGAGCGGGAGCCTTACAATGAGCAGTTCTTC. Together with reference TRBV19 and TRBJ2-1, the CDR3 gives the full variable domain: DGGITQSPKYLFRKEGQNVTLSCEQNLNHDAMYWYRQDPGQGLRLIYYSQIVNDFQKGDIAEGYSVSREKKESFPLTVTSAQKNPTAFYLCASRNSLEREPYNEQFFGPGTRLTVL.

This clone was seen only once. The chain links TRBV5-8 to TRBJ2-5; TRBD1 aligns across 7 bases. The V and J ends lost 0 bases and 3 bases, in that order; junction bases with no gene match: 8. CDR1 is SGHTS, CDR2 YDEGEE, per germline. The CDR3 covers 16 residues. The CDR3: CASSLGDRAMEETQYF. In nucleotides, the CDR3 is TGTGCCAGCAGCTTGGGCGACAGGGCTATGGAAGAGACCCAGTACTTC.

The J gene is TRBJ1-2, the V gene TRBV29-1; D is unclear. V was clipped by 7 bases and J by 1 base, with 7 bases between them. The CDR3 is made up of 11 amino acids. Germline CDR1 SQVTM, CDR2 ANQGSEA. CDR3 sequence: CSDDNNYGYTF. The CDR3 coding sequence is TGCAGCGACGACAATAACTATGGCTACACCTTC.

The CDR3, as DNA: TGTGCCAGCAGCGAGTCTTTGAACACTGAAGCTTTCTTT. It translates to CASSESLNTEAFF. The rearrangement joins TRBV11-2 to TRBJ1-1; D gene ambiguous. The V gene lost 5 bases and the J gene lost 0 bases, with 7 bases spanning the gap. Looked up from germline, CDR1 is SGHAT and CDR2 is FQNNGV. The CDR3 covers 13 residues. The whole variable domain, remainder taken from reference TRBV11-2 and TRBJ1-1, is EAGVAQSPRYKIIEKRQSVAFWCNPISGHATLYWYQQILGQGPKLLIQFQNNGVVDDSQLPKDRFSAERLKGVDSTLKIQPAKLEDSAVYLCASSESLNTEAFFGQGTRLTVV.

This rearrangement joins TRBV5-1 to TRBJ2-2; the D is unclear. CDR1 and CDR2 (germline): SGHRS, YFSETQ. The CDR3 has 12 residues. The V end was cut by 6 bases, the J end by 6 bases, with 9 bases between. CDR3 residues: CASKFNPGELFF. For the CDR3, the DNA is TGCGCCAGCAAGTTCAACCCCGGGGAGCTGTTTTTT.

The V call is TRBV6-6, the J call TRBJ1-1; D is possibly TRBD1 (5 bases). Trimming cost V 10 bases and J 4 bases, with 16 bases left between them. The CDR3 is made up of 13 amino acids. The germline gives CDR1 MNHNY, CDR2 SVGAGI (reference sequence). The chain's CDR3 is CAKSQEGSTEAFF. The CDR3 region has the DNA TGTGCCAAATCTCAGGAGGGGAGCACTGAAGCTTTCTTT.

The chain uses TRBV2 and TRBJ1-2, with D maybe TRBD1 (6 bases). Germline V gene lookup returns CDR1 SNHLY and CDR2 FYNNEI. The CDR3 is made up of 17 amino acids. Trimming took 6 bases from V and 8 from J, leaving 28 bases between them. The CDR3 protein is CASSRGVQGIGPEGYTF. DNA for the CDR3: TGTGCCAGCAGCCGTGGAGTACAGGGAATAGGGCCTGAGGGCTACACCTTC.

The chain joins TRBV19 to TRBJ2-2; D possibly corresponds to TRBD1 (5 bases). V gave up 8 bases and J gave up 0 bases, with 10 bases separating them. CDR1 LNHDA and CDR2 SQIVND come from the germline V gene (reference sequence). CDR3 length equals 14 residues. CDR3 sequence: CASLGRTNTGELFF. Written as DNA, the CDR3 is TGTGCCAGTCTGGGGCGGACGAACACCGGGGAGCTGTTTTTT.

This clone showed up just a few times. The genes are TRBV27 and TRBJ2-1; D is undetermined. Germline V CDR1 and CDR2: MNHEY, SMNVEV (reference sequence). This CDR3 comprises 13 residues. The V and J ends lost 0 bases and 6 bases respectively, with 6 bases between them. The DNA of the CDR3 is TGTGCCAGCAGTTTATCTAGCAGCAATGAGCAGTTCTTC. This gives the protein CASSLSSSNEQFF.

CDR3 nucleotides: TGTGCCAGTAGCTGGCAGGGAAGACACCAGCATTTT. Protein sequence: CASSWQGRHQHF. This chain uses TRBV19 with TRBJ1-5, with D tentatively TRBD1 (5 bases). Per the germline V gene, CDR1 is LNHDA and CDR2 is SQIVND (reference sequence). Trimming stripped 6 bases from V and 12 bases from J, with 15 bases between. This CDR3 spans 12 amino acids.

The rearrangement links TRBV3-1 (or the pseudogene TRBV3-2) to TRBJ2-1, with D possibly being TRBD1 (7 bases). The V gene lost 1 base and the J gene lost 16 bases, with 17 bases spanning the gap. CDR1 and CDR2 (germline): LGHDT, YNNKEL (reference sequence). CDR3 length equals 13 residues. The CDR3 DNA follows: TGTGCCAGCAGCCAAGCCCGCGGGACAGCCCCTTTCTTC. Translated, it gives CASSQARGTAPFF.